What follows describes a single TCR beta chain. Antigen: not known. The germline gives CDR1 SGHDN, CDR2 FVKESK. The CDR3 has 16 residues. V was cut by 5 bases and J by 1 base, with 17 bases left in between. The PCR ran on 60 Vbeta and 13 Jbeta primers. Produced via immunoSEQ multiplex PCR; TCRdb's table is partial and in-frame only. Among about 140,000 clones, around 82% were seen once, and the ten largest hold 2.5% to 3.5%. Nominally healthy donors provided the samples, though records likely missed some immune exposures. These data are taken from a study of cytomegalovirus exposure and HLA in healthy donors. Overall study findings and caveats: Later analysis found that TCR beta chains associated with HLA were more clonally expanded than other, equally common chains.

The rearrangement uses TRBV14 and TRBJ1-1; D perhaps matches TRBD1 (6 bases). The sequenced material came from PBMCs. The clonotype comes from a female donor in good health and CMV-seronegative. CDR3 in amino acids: CASSSWGGRGNTEAFF. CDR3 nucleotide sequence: TGTGCCAGCAGCTCATGGGGGGGCAGGGGGAACACTGAAGCTTTCTTT.